These T cell receptor beta chains were read from a single sample in a study of cytomegalovirus exposure and HLA in healthy donors. Only in-frame clones appear in the TCRdb table, and some are missing; sequencing was by immunoSEQ multiplex PCR. The data show about 120,000 clones, approximately 67% seen once. The sequenced sample consisted of PBMCs. The receptors come from a man younger than 30 in good health and CMV-seronegative. The CDR3 runs from the conserved cysteine through the conserved F or W. Each record gives: clone size, V gene, J gene, D gene, CDR3 DNA, CDR3 protein. The D gene is left open where the match is weak. Part of the rows lack a size; the others show once, few, many or a class for expanded clones.

NA	TRBV11-2	TRBJ2-5	NA	TGTGCCAGCAGCTTACAAGGGAGGGAGACCCAGTACTTC	CASSLQGRETQYF
NA	TRBV7-9	TRBJ1-2	NA	TGTGCCAGCAGCTTAGCGCAAACAGGGAGAAACTATGGCTACACCTTC	CASSLAQTGRNYGYTF
NA	TRBV9	TRBJ2-5	NA	TGTGCCAGCAGCGTAGCCCCCACCCCGGCGGTCCAAGAGACCCAGTACTTC	CASSVAPTPAVQETQYF
NA	TRBV11-2	TRBJ1-2	NA	TGTGCCAGCAGCTTCGGGTTAGGTGGGGGCTATGGCTACCCCTTC	CASSFGLGGGYGYPF
NA	TRBV6-5	TRBJ2-3	TRBD2	TGTGCCAGCAGTCTACCGGGACTAGGGACGCAGTATTTT	CASSLPGLGTQYF
NA	TRBV19	TRBJ1-1	NA	TGTGCCAGTAGTATGCGGGGGGCGGGAACTGAAGCTTTCTTT	CASSMRGAGTEAFF
NA	TRBV5-6	TRBJ1-5	NA	TGTGCCAGCAGCTTGGCTTCGGGGGGCAGGAATCAGCCCCAGCATTTT	CASSLASGGRNQPQHF
NA	TRBV4-1	TRBJ1-2	NA	TGCGCCAGCAGCCTCCAGGAGGTTCAGACATTGGGTGGCTACACCTTC	CASSLQEVQTLGGYTF
NA	TRBV6-1	TRBJ1-5	NA	TGTGCCAGCAGTGTTTCGCTATCAGGTCAGCCCCAGCATTTT	CASSVSLSGQPQHF
NA	TRBV15	TRBJ1-1	TRBD1	TGTGCCACCAGAGTAAGGGGACAGGGTAACACTGAAGCTTTCTTT	CATRVRGQGNTEAFF
NA	TRBV30	TRBJ1-1	NA	TGTGCCTGGAGAAGGGAGCCAGGTAGTGATGAAGCTTTCTTT	CAWRREPGSDEAFF
NA	TRBV27	TRBJ1-5	TRBD1	TGTGCCAGCAGTGCCCGACAGGGGACCAATCAGCCCCAGCATTTT	CASSARQGTNQPQHF
NA	TRBV29-1	TRBJ1-4	TRBD1	TGCAGCGTCGGACAGGCGGCTTGGGAAAAACTGTTTTTT	CSVGQAAWEKLFF
NA	TRBV4-2	TRBJ1-2	NA	TGTGCCAGCAGCCAAGACAGGGTGCACAAGGTAAACTATGGCTACACCTTC	CASSQDRVHKVNYGYTF
few	TRBV7-2	TRBJ1-1	NA	TGTGCCAGCAGCCCCCCCGGGACACCAGACACTGAAGCTTTCTTT	CASSPPGTPDTEAFF
NA	TRBV19	TRBJ2-7	TRBD1	TGTGCCAGTTTCGGGACAGGCGCCTACGAGCAGTACTTC	CASFGTGAYEQYF
NA	TRBV4-3	TRBJ2-2	TRBD2	TGCGCCAGCAGCCAAGGCTTCGCGGGAGACACCGGGGAGCTGTTTTTT	CASSQGFAGDTGELFF
NA	TRBV9	TRBJ2-1	NA	TGTGCCAGCAGCGACGGGAGCTACAATGAGCAGTTCTTC	CASSDGSYNEQFF
NA	TRBV11-3	TRBJ2-1	TRBD2	TGTGCCAGCAGCTTAGGGCTAGCGGGGGGGCGCGAGCAGTTCTTC	CASSLGLAGGREQFF
NA	TRBV6-5	TRBJ2-7	NA	TGTGCCAGCTCGACAGCTTCCTACGAGCAGTACTTC	CASSTASYEQYF
NA	TRBV6-5	TRBJ2-3	TRBD2	TGTGCCAGCAGCGGGGGGGCTGGAGATACGCAGTATTTT	CASSGGAGDTQYF
NA	TRBV6-1	TRBJ2-3	TRBD2	TGTCCCAGCAGTGAACTAGCGGGAGGGCCAGATACGCAGTATTTT	CPSSELAGGPDTQYF
NA	TRBV18	TRBJ2-5	NA	TGTGCCAGCTCACCGGGACTGGCCAAAGAGACCCAGTACTTC	CASSPGLAKETQYF
NA	TRBV2	TRBJ1-5	TRBD1	TGTGCCAGCAGACAGGACAGGGGGAGTCAGCCCCAGCATTTT	CASRQDRGSQPQHF
NA	TRBV27	TRBJ1-1	TRBD1	TGTGCCAGCAGCCTCAACAGGGGTCTGAACACTGAAGCTTTCTTT	CASSLNRGLNTEAFF
NA	TRBV27	TRBJ2-3	TRBD2	TGTGCCAGCAGTCCGTTTGCGGGAGGGAGCACAGATACGCAGTATTTT	CASSPFAGGSTDTQYF
few	TRBV28	TRBJ2-3	NA	TGTGCCAGCAGCTGGACCCGGGGGTCGAATACGCAGTATTTT	CASSWTRGSNTQYF
NA	TRBV28	TRBJ2-7	NA	TGTGCCAGCAGTTTTTCAGGCGAGCAGTACTTC	CASSFSGEQYF
once	TRBV19	TRBJ1-1	NA	TGTGCCAGTAGTATAGCTTACGGTGAAGCTTTCTTT	CASSIAYGEAFF
NA	TRBV9	TRBJ1-3	NA	TGTGCCAGCAGCGTGGGAGGGGATGGTGGAAACACCATATATTTT	CASSVGGDGGNTIYF
NA	TRBV4-2	TRBJ2-1	TRBD2	TGTGCCAGCAGCCAAGGAGGCGGGAGGGCCCTCCTCTTTGAGCAGTTCTTC	CASSQGGGRALLFEQFF
NA	TRBV9	TRBJ1-3	TRBD1	TGTGCCAGCAGCGCCGGACAGGGGAGCTCTGGAAACACCATATATTTT	CASSAGQGSSGNTIYF
NA	TRBV7-3	TRBJ2-7	TRBD2	TGTGCCAGCAGTCCGACTAGCGGGGGATCCTACGAGCAGTACTTC	CASSPTSGGSYEQYF